A selection of T cell receptor beta chains follows, all from one sample in a study of shared clonotypes between healthy human individuals. Only in-frame clones appear in the TCRdb table, and some are missing; sequencing was by immunoSEQ multiplex PCR. The repertoire holds some 2,000,000 clones, with approximately 94% as singletons. Sequencing was done on a sample of naive CD4+ T cells sorted from blood. These receptors came from a man aged 18 to 35 in good health. Both conserved end residues are part of each CDR3. A D gene is named only where the DNA matches it firmly. Clone size is shown for a subset of rows, as once, few, many or a class of expanded clone.

>TRBD1|TRBJ1-3|TRBV7-8|.
TGTGCCAGCAGTCCTATTACAGGGGCCGGAAACACCATATATTTT
CASSPITGAGNTIYF
>TRBD2|TRBJ2-7|TRBV28|.
TGTGCCAGCATCTCAGCGGGAGGCCTCTACGAGCAGTACTTC
CASISAGGLYEQYF
>.|TRBJ2-1|TRBV5-6|.
TGTGCCAGCAGCTCCCCCGGGACGGTGGGGAACAATGAGCAGTTCTTC
CASSSPGTVGNNEQFF
>TRBD1|TRBJ1-5|TRBV12-5|few
TGTGCTAGTAGACAGGGGGACGGTCAGCCCCAGCATTTT
CASRQGDGQPQHF
>.|TRBJ1-5|TRBV18|.
TGTGCCAGCTCACCACTTCAGGAAAGCCAGCCCCAGCATTTT
CASSPLQESQPQHF
>.|TRBJ2-3|TRBV28|.
TGTGCCAGCAAAGGGCAAGGAGATACGCAGTATTTT
CASKGQGDTQYF
>.|TRBJ1-5|TRBV7-6|.
TGTGCCAGCAGCTTTGGCAGCAATCAGCCCCAGCATTTT
CASSFGSNQPQHF
>TRBD2|TRBJ2-1|TRBV7-2|.
TGTGCCAGCAGCTCTAGCGGGGGGGCCTATGAGCAGTTCTTC
CASSSSGGAYEQFF
>TRBD1|TRBJ1-2|TRBV29-1|.
TGCAGCGTCGGAGACAGGGAGGACTATGGCTACACCTTC
CSVGDREDYGYTF
>.|TRBJ2-1|TRBV6-1|.
TGTGCCAGCAGTGAAGGGAGAGTTCGGTCCAATGAGCAGTTCTTC
CASSEGRVRSNEQFF
>.|TRBJ2-7|TRBV10-3|once
TGTGCCATCAGTGAGTCGATAGGACTGGAGACCTACGAGCAGTACTTC
CAISESIGLETYEQYF